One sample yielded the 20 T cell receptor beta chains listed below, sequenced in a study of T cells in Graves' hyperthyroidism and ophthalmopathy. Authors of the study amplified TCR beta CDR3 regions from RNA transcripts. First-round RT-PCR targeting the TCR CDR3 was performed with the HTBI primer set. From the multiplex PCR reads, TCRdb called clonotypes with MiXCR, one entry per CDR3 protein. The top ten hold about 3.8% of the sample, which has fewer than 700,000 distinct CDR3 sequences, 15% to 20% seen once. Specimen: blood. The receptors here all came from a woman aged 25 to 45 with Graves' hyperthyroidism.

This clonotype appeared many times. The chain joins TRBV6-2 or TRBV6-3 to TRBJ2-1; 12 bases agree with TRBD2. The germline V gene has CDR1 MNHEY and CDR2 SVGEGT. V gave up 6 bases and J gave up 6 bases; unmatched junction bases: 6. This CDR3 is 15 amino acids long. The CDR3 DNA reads TGTGCCAGCAGCCTACTAGCGGGAGGTTTCAATGAGCAGTTCTTC. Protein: CASSLLAGGFNEQFF.

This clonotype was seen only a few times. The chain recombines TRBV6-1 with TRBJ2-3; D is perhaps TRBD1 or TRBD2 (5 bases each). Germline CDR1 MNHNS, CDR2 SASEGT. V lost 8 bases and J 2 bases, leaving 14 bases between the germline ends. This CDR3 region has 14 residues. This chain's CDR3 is CASSRDRPTDTQYF. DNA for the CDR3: TGTGCCAGCTCTAGGGACCGCCCCACAGATACGCAGTATTTT.

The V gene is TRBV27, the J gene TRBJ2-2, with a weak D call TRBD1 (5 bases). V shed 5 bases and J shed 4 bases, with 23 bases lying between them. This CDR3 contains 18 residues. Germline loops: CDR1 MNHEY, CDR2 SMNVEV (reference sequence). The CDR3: CASSLKQRGFHGTGELFF. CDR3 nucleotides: TGTGCCAGCAGTCTAAAGCAAAGGGGTTTTCACGGCACCGGGGAGCTGTTTTTT.

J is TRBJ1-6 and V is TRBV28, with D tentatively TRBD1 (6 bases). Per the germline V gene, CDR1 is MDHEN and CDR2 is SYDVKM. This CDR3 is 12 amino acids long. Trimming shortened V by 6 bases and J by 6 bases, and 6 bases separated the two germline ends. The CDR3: CASRQGNSPLHF. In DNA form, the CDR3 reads TGTGCCAGCAGACAGGGTAATTCACCCCTCCACTTT. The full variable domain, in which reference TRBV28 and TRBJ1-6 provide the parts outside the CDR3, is DVKVTQSSRYLVKRTGEKVFLECVQDMDHENMFWYRQDPGLGLRLIYFSYDVKMKEKGDIPEGYSVSREKKERFSLILESASTNQTSMYLCASRQGNSPLHFGNGTRLTVT.

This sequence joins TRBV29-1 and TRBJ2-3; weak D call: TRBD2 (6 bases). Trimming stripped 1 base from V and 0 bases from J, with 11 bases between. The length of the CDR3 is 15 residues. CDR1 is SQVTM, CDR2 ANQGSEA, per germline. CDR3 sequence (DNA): TGCAGCGTTGAAGGACTAGGAACGAGCACAGATACGCAGTATTTT. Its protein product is CSVEGLGTSTDTQYF.

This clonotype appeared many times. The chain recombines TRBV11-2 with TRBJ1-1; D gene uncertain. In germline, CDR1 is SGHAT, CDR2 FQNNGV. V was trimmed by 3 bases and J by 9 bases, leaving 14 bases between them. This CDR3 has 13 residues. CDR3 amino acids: CASSFTATKQAFF. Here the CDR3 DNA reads TGTGCCAGCAGCTTCACCGCTACAAAGCAAGCTTTCTTT.

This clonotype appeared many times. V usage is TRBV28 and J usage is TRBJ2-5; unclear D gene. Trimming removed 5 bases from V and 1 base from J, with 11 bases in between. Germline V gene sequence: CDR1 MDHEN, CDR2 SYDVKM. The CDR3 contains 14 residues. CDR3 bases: TGTGCCAGCAGTCCAGCAGCGTTCCAAGAGACCCAGTACTTC. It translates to CASSPAAFQETQYF.

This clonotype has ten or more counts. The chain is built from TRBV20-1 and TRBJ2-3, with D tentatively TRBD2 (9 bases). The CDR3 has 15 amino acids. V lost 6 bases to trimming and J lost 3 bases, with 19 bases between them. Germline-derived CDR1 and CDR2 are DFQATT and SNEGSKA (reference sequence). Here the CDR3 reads CSAHLAGTGTDTQYF. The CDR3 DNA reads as TGCAGTGCGCACCTAGCGGGGACAGGAACAGATACGCAGTATTTT.

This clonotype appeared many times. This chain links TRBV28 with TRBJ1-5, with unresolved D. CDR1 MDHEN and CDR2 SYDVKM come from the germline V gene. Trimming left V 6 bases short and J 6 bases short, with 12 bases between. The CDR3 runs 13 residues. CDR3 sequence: CASRPMPSQPQHF. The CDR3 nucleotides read TGTGCCAGCAGGCCAATGCCCAGTCAGCCCCAGCATTTT. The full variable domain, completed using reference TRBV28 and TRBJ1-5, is DVKVTQSSRYLVKRTGEKVFLECVQDMDHENMFWYRQDPGLGLRLIYFSYDVKMKEKGDIPEGYSVSREKKERFSLILESASTNQTSMYLCASRPMPSQPQHFGDGTRLSIL.

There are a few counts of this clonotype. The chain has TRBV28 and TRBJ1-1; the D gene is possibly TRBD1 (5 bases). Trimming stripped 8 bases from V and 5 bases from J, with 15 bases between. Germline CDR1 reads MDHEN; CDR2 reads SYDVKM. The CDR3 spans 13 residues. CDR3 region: CASHFGGRTEAFF. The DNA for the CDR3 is TGTGCCAGCCACTTTGGGGGGAGGACTGAAGCTTTCTTT.

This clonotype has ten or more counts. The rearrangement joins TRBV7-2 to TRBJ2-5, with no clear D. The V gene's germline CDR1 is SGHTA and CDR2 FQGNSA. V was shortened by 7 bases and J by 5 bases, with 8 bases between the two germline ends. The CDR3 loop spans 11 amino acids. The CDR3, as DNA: TGTGCCAGCACTTCTGGGGAGACCCAGTACTTC. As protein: CASTSGETQYF.

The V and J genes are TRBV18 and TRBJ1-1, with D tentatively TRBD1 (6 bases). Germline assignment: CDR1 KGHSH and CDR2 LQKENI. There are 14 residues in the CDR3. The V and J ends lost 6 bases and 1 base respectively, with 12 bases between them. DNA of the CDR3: TGTGCCAGCTCCAAGGGACAACGGAACACTGAAGCTTTCTTT. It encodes CASSKGQRNTEAFF.

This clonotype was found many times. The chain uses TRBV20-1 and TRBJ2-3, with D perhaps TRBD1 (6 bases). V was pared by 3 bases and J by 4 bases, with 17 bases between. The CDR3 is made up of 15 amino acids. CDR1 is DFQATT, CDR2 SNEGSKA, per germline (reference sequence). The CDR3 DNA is TGCAGTGCTAGTCACTACAGGGAGAGAGCAGATACGCAGTATTTT. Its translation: CSASHYRERADTQYF.

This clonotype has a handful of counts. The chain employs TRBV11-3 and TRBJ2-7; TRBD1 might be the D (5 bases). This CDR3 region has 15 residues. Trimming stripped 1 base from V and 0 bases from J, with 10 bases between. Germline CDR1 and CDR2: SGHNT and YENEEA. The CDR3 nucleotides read TGTGCCAGCAGCTTAGTACAGGAAATCTCCTACGAGCAGTACTTC. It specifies CASSLVQEISYEQYF. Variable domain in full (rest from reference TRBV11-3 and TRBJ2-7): EAGVVQSPRYKIIEKKQPVAFWCNPISGHNTLYWYLQNLGQGPELLIRYENEEAVDDSQLPKDRFSAERLKGVDSTLKIQPAELGDSAVYLCASSLVQEISYEQYFGPGTRLTVT.

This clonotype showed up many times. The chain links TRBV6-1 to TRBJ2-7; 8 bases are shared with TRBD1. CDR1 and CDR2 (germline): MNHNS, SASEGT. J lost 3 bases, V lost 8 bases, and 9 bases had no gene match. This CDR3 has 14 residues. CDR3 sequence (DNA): TGTGCCAGCCGGACGGACAGGGCAAGCTACGAGCAGTACTTC. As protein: CASRTDRASYEQYF.

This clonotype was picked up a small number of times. In nucleotides, the CDR3 is TGTGCCAGCAGCTCCGGGACTAGCCTGGGCGTGGAGCAGTTCTTC. It yields the protein CASSSGTSLGVEQFF. The V gene is TRBV11-3, the J gene TRBJ2-1, with 9 bases fitting TRBD2. This CDR3 comprises 15 residues. Germline-derived CDR1 and CDR2 are SGHNT and YENEEA. The trim removed 4 bases at V and 10 bases at J, leaving 11 bases unmatched.

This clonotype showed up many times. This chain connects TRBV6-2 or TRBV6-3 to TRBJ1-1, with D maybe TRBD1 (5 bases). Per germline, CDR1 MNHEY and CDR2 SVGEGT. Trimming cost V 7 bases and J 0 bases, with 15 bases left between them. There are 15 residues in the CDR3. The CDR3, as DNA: TGTGCCAGCATAAAAGGGACCTTTTTGAACACTGAAGCTTTCTTT. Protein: CASIKGTFLNTEAFF.

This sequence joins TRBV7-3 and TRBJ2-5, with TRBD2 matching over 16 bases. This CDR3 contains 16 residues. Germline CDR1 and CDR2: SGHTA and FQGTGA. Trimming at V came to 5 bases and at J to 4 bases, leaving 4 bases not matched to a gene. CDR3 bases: TGTGCCAGCAGCCAGGGGACTAGCGGGAGGGGAGAGACCCAGTACTTC. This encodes CASSQGTSGRGETQYF.

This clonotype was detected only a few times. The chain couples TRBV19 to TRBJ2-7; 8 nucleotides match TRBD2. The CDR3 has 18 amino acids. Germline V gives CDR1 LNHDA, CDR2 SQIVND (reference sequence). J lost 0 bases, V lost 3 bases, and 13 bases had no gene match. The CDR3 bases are TGTGCCAGTAGTATTCCCTCATCAATAGCGGGATCCTCCTACGAGCAGTACTTC. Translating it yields CASSIPSSIAGSSYEQYF. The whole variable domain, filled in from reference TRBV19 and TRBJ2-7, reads DGGITQSPKYLFRKEGQNVTLSCEQNLNHDAMYWYRQDPGQGLRLIYYSQIVNDFQKGDIAEGYSVSREKKESFPLTVTSAQKNPTAFYLCASSIPSSIAGSSYEQYFGPGTRLTVT.

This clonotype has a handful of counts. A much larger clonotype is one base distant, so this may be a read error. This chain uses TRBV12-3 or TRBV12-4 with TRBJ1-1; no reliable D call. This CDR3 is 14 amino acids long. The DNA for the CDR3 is TGTGCCAGCAATTTAACTTGGGCGAACACTGAAGCTTTCTTT. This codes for CASNLTWANTEAFF.